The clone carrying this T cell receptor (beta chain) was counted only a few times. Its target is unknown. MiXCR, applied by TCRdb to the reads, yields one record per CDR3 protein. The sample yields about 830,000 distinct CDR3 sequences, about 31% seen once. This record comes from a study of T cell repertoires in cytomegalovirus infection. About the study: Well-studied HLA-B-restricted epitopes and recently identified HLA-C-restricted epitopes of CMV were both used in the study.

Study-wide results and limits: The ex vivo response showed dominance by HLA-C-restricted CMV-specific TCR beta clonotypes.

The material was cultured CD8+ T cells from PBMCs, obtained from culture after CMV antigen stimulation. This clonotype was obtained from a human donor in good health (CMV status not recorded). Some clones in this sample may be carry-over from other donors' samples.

CDR3: CASRAGPRKPQHF. CDR3 DNA: TGTGCCAGCAGAGCGGGGCCCAGGAAGCCCCAGCATTTT. The J gene is TRBJ1-5, the V gene TRBV2, with D perhaps TRBD1 (5 bases). The germline V gene encodes CDR1 SNHLY and CDR2 FYNNEI. Trimming took off 6 bases at V and 8 bases at J, with 14 bases between the two ends. The CDR3 spans 13 residues. The variable domain in full, completed from reference TRBV2 and TRBJ1-5, reads EPEVTQTPSHQVTQMGQEVILRCVPISNHLYFYWYRQILGQKVEFLVSFYNNEISEKSEIFDDQFSVERPDGSNFTLKIRSTKLEDSAMYFCASRAGPRKPQHFGDGTRLSIL.